One sample yielded the 17 T cell receptor beta chains listed below, sequenced in a study of blood T cell repertoires in COVID-19. Sequenced by immunoSEQ multiplex PCR; TCRdb stores in-frame clones only, minus some. The table shows 90,000 to 100,000 clones, with 90% occurring only once. Sequencing was performed on peripheral blood. These receptors were obtained from a man aged 50 to 59 with acute or convalescent COVID-19.

This chain uses TRBV7-8 with TRBJ2-5, with D perhaps matching TRBD1 (5 bases). Germline CDR1 is SGHVS and CDR2 is FQNEAQ. V was trimmed by 5 bases and J by 1 base, leaving 11 bases between them. This CDR3 has 14 amino acids. CDR3: CASSPGDSQETQYF. DNA for the CDR3: TGTGCCAGCAGCCCTGGCGACAGCCAAGAGACCCAGTACTTC.

This clone was found once. V usage is TRBV6-1 and J usage is TRBJ1-5, with D possibly TRBD1 on 6 matching bases. Germline CDR1 and CDR2: MNHNS and SASEGT. With 0 bases removed from V and 4 bases from J, the gap between germline ends came to 13 bases. The CDR3 spans 16 residues. The CDR3 loop is CASSEAWARGNQPQHF. The CDR3 bases are TGTGCCAGCAGTGAAGCTTGGGCCAGGGGAAATCAGCCCCAGCATTTT.

This chain joins TRBV7-8 and TRBJ1-4; D is possibly TRBD1 (6 bases). Germline CDR1 is SGHVS and CDR2 is FQNEAQ. V gave up 5 bases and J gave up 7 bases, with 20 bases separating them. CDR3 length equals 16 residues. In DNA form, the CDR3 reads TGTGCCAGCAGCCAAGAAGTAACAGGGATTTTTGAAAAACTGTTTTTT. Protein sequence: CASSQEVTGIFEKLFF.

The chain recombines TRBV5-4 with TRBJ2-3; tentatively, D is TRBD1 (6 bases). Germline CDR1 reads SGHNT; CDR2 reads YYREEE (reference sequence). With 7 bases removed from V and 0 bases from J, the gap between germline ends came to 21 bases. The CDR3 runs 17 residues. The CDR3 loop is CASRHPAGQGSTDTQYF. Here the CDR3 DNA reads TGTGCCAGCCGCCACCCCGCCGGGCAGGGGAGCACAGATACGCAGTATTTT.

The chain links TRBV5-4 to TRBJ2-1; 12 bases are a match to TRBD2. The CDR3 loop spans 16 amino acids. Trimming removed 4 bases from V and 2 bases from J; junction bases left unmatched: 4. In germline, CDR1 is SGHNT, CDR2 YYREEE (reference sequence). In DNA form, the CDR3 reads TGTGCCAGCAGCCTAGCTAGCGGGAGGGCCTACAATGAGCAGTTCTTC. It specifies CASSLASGRAYNEQFF.

This rearrangement joins TRBV7-9 to TRBJ2-7; D may be TRBD1 (5 bases). Trimming removed 1 base from V and 0 bases from J, with 7 bases in between. This CDR3 is built from 14 residues. The germline V gene has CDR1 SEHNR and CDR2 FQNEAQ (reference sequence). The CDR3 is CASSLVGASYEQYF. DNA of the CDR3: TGTGCCAGCAGCTTAGTTGGGGCCTCCTACGAGCAGTACTTC.

The chain uses TRBV7-9 and TRBJ1-5; weak D call: TRBD1 (5 bases). This CDR3 spans 16 amino acids. The V gene's germline CDR1 is SEHNR and CDR2 FQNEAQ (reference sequence). V was pared by 5 bases and J by 7 bases, with 21 bases between. The CDR3 sequence is CASSPGGSRVGQPQHF. The CDR3 nucleotides are TGTGCCAGCAGCCCCGGTGGGTCCAGGGTGGGCCAGCCCCAGCATTTT.

The chain couples TRBV18 to TRBJ2-5; D possibly corresponds to TRBD1 (6 bases). From germline, CDR1 is KGHSH and CDR2 LQKENI. The V end lost 1 base, the J end lost 6 bases, and 15 bases lay between the germline ends. The length of the CDR3 is 15 residues. The CDR3 DNA follows: TGTGCCAGCTCACCACAAGCGACAGGATCCAAGACCCAGTACTTC. Amino acid sequence: CASSPQATGSKTQYF.

This chain joins TRBV2 and TRBJ1-1; D remains unclear. CDR1 and CDR2 (germline): SNHLY, FYNNEI. V was pared by 3 bases and J by 4 bases, with 6 bases between. The length of the CDR3 is 12 residues. CDR3 DNA: TGTGCCAGCAGTGAGGGAGTCACTGAAGCTTTCTTT. Protein sequence: CASSEGVTEAFF.

This clone has only one observation. The CDR3 region has the DNA TGTGCCAGCAGCTTAGCCCACCTACCCGAAAAACTGTTTTTT. Protein sequence: CASSLAHLPEKLFF. This chain connects TRBV7-2 to TRBJ1-4; D not resolved. The CDR3 loop spans 14 amino acids. Germline lookup yields CDR1 SGHTA and CDR2 FQGNSA. V dropped 0 bases and J dropped 8 bases, with 10 bases sitting between them.

This clone has a single count. This chain links TRBV4-2 with TRBJ1-3, with D maybe TRBD1 (6 bases). Germline V CDR1 and CDR2: LGHNA, YNFKEQ. V lost 0 bases and J 4 bases, leaving 10 bases between the germline ends. The CDR3 spans 15 residues. This CDR3 reads CASSQDRGDGNTIYF. CDR3 sequence (DNA): TGTGCCAGCAGCCAAGACAGGGGCGACGGAAACACCATATATTTT.

The chain is built from TRBV6-5 and TRBJ2-2; maybe TRBD2 (5 bases). The CDR3 sequence is 14 residues long. V was shortened by 8 bases and J by 0 bases, with 10 bases between the two germline ends. In germline, CDR1 is MNHEY, CDR2 SVGAGI. CDR3 sequence: CASRRSPNTGELFF. The CDR3 nucleotides read TGTGCCAGCCGGAGGTCCCCGAACACCGGGGAGCTGTTTTTT.

The chain couples TRBV18 to TRBJ1-4; 9 nucleotides agree with TRBD1. The V segment lost 3 bases and the J segment 6 bases; nucleotides outside the gene matches: 2. The germline gives CDR1 KGHSH, CDR2 LQKENI. There are 14 residues in the CDR3. CDR3 residues: CASSPTGGYEKLFF. The CDR3 DNA is TGTGCCAGCTCACCGACAGGGGGATATGAAAAACTGTTTTTT.

The genes are TRBV5-1 and TRBJ2-5, with 10 nucleotides matching TRBD1. The V gene's germline CDR1 is SGHRS and CDR2 YFSETQ. This CDR3 has 16 residues. V lost 2 bases, J lost 1 base, and 5 bases stayed unmatched. The CDR3 DNA sequence: TGCGCCAGCAGCTTCTTCGGGACAGGGGCCCAAGAGACCCAGTACTTC. Its protein is CASSFFGTGAQETQYF.

The gene calls are TRBV12-3 or TRBV12-4 and TRBJ2-5; no clear D gene. V dropped 7 bases and J dropped 5 bases, with 8 bases sitting between them. This CDR3 comprises 11 residues. CDR3 protein: CASTLGETQYF. In DNA, the CDR3 is TGTGCCAGCACCCTCGGGGAGACCCAGTACTTC.

The chain carries TRBV4-3 and TRBJ1-1; maybe TRBD1 (6 bases). Trimming pared 1 base from V and 5 bases from J, leaving 14 bases between. The germline CDR1 and CDR2 sequences are LGHNA and YSLEER. CDR3 length equals 15 residues. DNA of the CDR3: TGCGCCAGCAGCCAAGGAACAGGGAGGGATACTGAAGCTTTCTTT. Its translation: CASSQGTGRDTEAFF.

The CDR3, as DNA: TGTGCCAGCAGCTTGGTGCAGGGGACTAGGGAGACCCAGTACTTC. Its protein is CASSLVQGTRETQYF. The chain uses TRBV5-6 and TRBJ2-5; 8 bases fit TRBD2. In germline, CDR1 is SGHDT, CDR2 YYEEEE. V lost 0 bases to trimming and J lost 5 bases; unmatched junction nucleotides: 6. The CDR3 has 15 residues. Full variable domain (missing parts from reference TRBV5-6 and TRBJ2-5): DAGVTQSPTHLIKTRGQQVTLRCSPKSGHDTVSWYQQALGQGPQFIFQYYEEEERQRGNFPDRFSGHQFPNYSSELNVNALLLGDSALYLCASSLVQGTRETQYFGPGTRLLVL.